The sequence of this T cell receptor beta chain was determined in a study of T cell repertoires in cytomegalovirus infection. Each CDR3 protein gets one entry after TCRdb re-called the reads with MiXCR. This sample yields hundreds of thousands of distinct CDR3 sequences, of which less than 40% are seen a single time; roughly 13% belongs to the top ten. V was cut by 2 bases and J by 2 bases, with 15 bases left in between. The CDR3 loop spans 16 amino acids. The germline CDR1 and CDR2 sequences are ENHRY and SYGVKD. Notes on this clonotype: The antigen remains undetermined.

The sample in question was cultured CD8+ T cells from PBMCs, obtained from culture after CMV antigen stimulation. The chain has TRBV10-3 and TRBJ1-2; D is uncertain. This receptor was taken from a human donor in good health (CMV status not recorded). Some clones in this sample may be carry-over from other donors' samples. The CDR3 here is CAISEPGRLWNYGYTF. In nucleotides, the CDR3 is TGTGCCATCAGTGAGCCGGGCCGGCTTTGGAACTATGGCTACACCTTC.